A selection of T cell receptor beta chains follows, all from one sample in a study of graft-versus-host responses after intestinal transplantation. Their cognate antigens are unknown. The protocol was immunoSEQ multiplex PCR, while the TCRdb copy is restricted to in-frame clones and leaves out a portion. This table has some 96,000 clones, roughly 87% appearing once. Sequenced here: unstimulated CD4+ T cells sorted from spleen or lymph node cells, sampled before transplant. Receptors were obtained from a human donor who was the organ donor for an intestinal transplant. Each CDR3 is given with its conserved first and last residue. The D gene is left open where the match is weak. Size is stated for part of the rows, as once, few or many counts, or as a class when the clone is expanded.

TRBJ2-7 | . | . | TRBV19 | TGTGCCAGTAGTATGAGCATTGTGTCGTGCCTCAGGTACGAGCAGTACTTC | CASSMSIVSCLRYEQYF
TRBJ1-4 | . | . | TRBV2 | TGTGCCAGCAGCGAACAGGCGGGCACTAATGAAAAACTGTTTTTT | CASSEQAGTNEKLFF
TRBJ1-2 | . | few | TRBV19 | TGTGCCAGTAGTGACCGATACTATGGCTACACCTTC | CASSDRYYGYTF
TRBJ2-7 | . | . | TRBV9 | TGTGCCAGCAGCGCCGACTCGCGGGAGCAGTACTTC | CASSADSREQYF
TRBJ2-7 | . | . | TRBV6-6 | TGTGCCAGCAGTTACATGCAGGGCAAGCTAGGCGAGCAGTACTTC | CASSYMQGKLGEQYF
TRBJ2-7 | . | . | TRBV6-5 | TGTGCCAGCAGAAGCTGGGGGAGCTCCTACGAGCAGTACTTC | CASRSWGSSYEQYF
TRBJ2-7 | . | . | TRBV6-1 | TGTGCCAGCATCCGGGGTCACGAGCAGTACTTC | CASIRGHEQYF
TRBJ1-1 | TRBD1 | . | TRBV4-2 | TGTGCCAGCAGCCAAGTTGGTCCCAGGGGGCGTTCCACTGAAGCTTTCTTT | CASSQVGPRGRSTEAFF
TRBJ1-4 | TRBD1 | . | TRBV19 | TGTGCCAGTAGTATAGCCGGGACAGACCTTAATGAAAAACTGTTTTTT | CASSIAGTDLNEKLFF
TRBJ2-7 | . | . | TRBV5-1 | TGCGCCAGCAGCTCATATGAGGGGGAACACGAGTACTTC | CASSSYEGEHEYF
TRBJ2-7 | TRBD2 | . | TRBV5-1 | TGCGCCAGCAGCCGGGGGGCGGGGGGCGTCTCCTACGAGCAGTACTTC | CASSRGAGGVSYEQYF
TRBJ2-7 | TRBD2 | once | TRBV30 | TGTGCCTGGAGTAAGCGGGGCCGGGGCTACGAGCAGTACTTC | CAWSKRGRGYEQYF
TRBJ1-3 | . | . | TRBV30 | TGTGCCTGGAGTGTGAACCTTGGAAACACCATATATTTT | CAWSVNLGNTIYF
TRBJ1-4 | . | . | TRBV30 | TGTGCCTGGAGGGGCTGGCACTTTAATGAAAAACTGTTTTTT | CAWRGWHFNEKLFF
TRBJ1-2 | . | . | TRBV4-2 | TGTGCCAGCAGCCAAGGAAATATGAGACAAGCCTATGGCTACACCTTC | CASSQGNMRQAYGYTF
TRBJ2-5 | TRBD1 | . | TRBV19 | TGTGCCAGTAGGGGAACAGGGGGCGGGGAGACCCAGTACTTC | CASRGTGGGETQYF
TRBJ1-6 | . | few | TRBV5-1 | TGCGCCAGCAGCTTTGTGGGGCAAAACAATTCACCCCTCCACTTT | CASSFVGQNNSPLHF
TRBJ2-7 | TRBD2 | . | TRBV9 | TGTGCCAGCAGCTCGGGACTAGCGGGGGGCTACGAGCAGTACTTC | CASSSGLAGGYEQYF
TRBJ2-5 | . | . | TRBV5-1 | TGCGCCAGCAGCTTCACGGAAGAGACCCAGTACTTC | CASSFTEETQYF
TRBJ1-5 | . | . | TRBV18 | TGTGCCAGCTCACCGGACAGTTCGGGGAAGCCCCAGCATTTT | CASSPDSSGKPQHF
TRBJ2-3 | TRBD2 | . | TRBV29-1 | TGCAGCGGAACTAGCGGGGGCAGCACAGATACGCAGTATTTT | CSGTSGGSTDTQYF
TRBJ1-5 | . | few | TRBV6-5 | TGTGCCAGCAGTGAAGAGACAGAGCGATCGCCCCAGCATTTT | CASSEETERSPQHF
TRBJ1-2 | TRBD1 | . | TRBV6-5 | TGTGCCAGCAGTTACTCAGACAGGGGTGGCTACACCTTC | CASSYSDRGGYTF
TRBJ1-2 | . | . | TRBV30 | TGTGCCTGGGAACACGCGTTCTATGGCTACACCTTC | CAWEHAFYGYTF
TRBJ1-3 | . | . | TRBV5-4 | TGTGCCAGCAGCCGGAAACAGGACTCTGGAAACACCATATATTTT | CASSRKQDSGNTIYF
TRBJ1-4 | . | . | TRBV6-5 | TGTGCCAGCAATTATGGTCGCGAAAAACTGTTTTTT | CASNYGREKLFF
TRBJ2-1 | . | . | TRBV11-3 | TGTGCCAGCAGCCGGAGTGGGGGGGCCCGGGATGAGCAGTTCTTC | CASSRSGGARDEQFF
TRBJ2-7 | . | . | TRBV28 | TGTGCCAGCAGGGGGTTGGGGGGGGCCTCCTACGAGCAGTACTTC | CASRGLGGASYEQYF
TRBJ2-3 | . | once | TRBV7-3 | TGTGCCAGCAGCTCACCTCAGGGTTCAGATACGCAGTATTTT | CASSSPQGSDTQYF
TRBJ1-5 | . | . | TRBV5-5 | TGTGCCAGCAGCCCTTGGGGAGGGAGCAATCAGCCCCAGCATTTT | CASSPWGGSNQPQHF
TRBJ2-3 | . | . | TRBV7-2 | TGTGCCAGCAGCCCCGGATTAAGGGCGGATACGCAGTATTTT | CASSPGLRADTQYF
TRBJ2-3 | . | . | TRBV9 | TGTGCCAGCAGCGTAGCTACCCCTGGCAGGGGAGAGGATACGCAGTATTTT | CASSVATPGRGEDTQYF
TRBJ2-1 | . | few | TRBV5-6 | TGTGCCAGCAGCCTGAGGTTTCGGGGTAACAATGAGCAGTTCTTC | CASSLRFRGNNEQFF
TRBJ2-7 | . | . | TRBV5-1 | TGCGCCAGCAGCAGTGGGACGCGGACGTGGGAGCAGTACTTC | CASSSGTRTWEQYF
TRBJ2-3 | TRBD2 | . | TRBV10-3 | TGTGCCATCAGAGAAACCAGCGGGGGGGGTGGAACAGATACGCAGTATTTT | CAIRETSGGGGTDTQYF
TRBJ1-2 | . | . | TRBV10-3 | TGTGCCATCAGTGAGGTGGAGACTAACTATGGCTACACCTTC | CAISEVETNYGYTF
TRBJ1-3 | TRBD1 | . | TRBV6-1 | TGTGCCAGCAGTGTAACAGGGGGCTCTGGAAACACCATATATTTT | CASSVTGGSGNTIYF
TRBJ2-3 | TRBD2 | . | TRBV5-6 | TGTGCCAGCAGCTTTTCTAGCGGGGGTTTAGGAGATACGCAGTATTTT | CASSFSSGGLGDTQYF
TRBJ2-7 | . | . | TRBV29-1 | TGCAGCGTGGCGAAAGGGGGGACAAGGGGTCAGGAGCAGTACTTC | CSVAKGGTRGQEQYF
TRBJ1-1 | . | . | TRBV13 | TGTGCCAGCAGAAGACACAGTGAAGCTTTCTTT | CASRRHSEAFF
TRBJ2-1 | TRBD2 | . | TRBV11-2 | TGTGCCAGCAGCCTCGGACTAGCTGCTTACAATGAGCAGTTCTTC | CASSLGLAAYNEQFF
TRBJ1-4 | . | . | TRBV18 | TGTGCCAGCTCACCTATAGGGCCAGGCGGGCTTAATGAAAAACTGTTTTTT | CASSPIGPGGLNEKLFF
TRBJ2-4 | TRBD2 | . | TRBV19 | TGTGCCAGTAGTATTTTTCTTCTGCCTGGTAGCGGGGTCCCTCAGTACTTC | CASSIFLLPGSGVPQYF
TRBJ1-3 | . | . | TRBV18 | TGTGCCAGCTCAAAACCCAGGGGCTCCAACTCTGGAAACACCATATATTTT | CASSKPRGSNSGNTIYF
TRBJ1-5 | TRBD1 | . | TRBV18 | TGTGCCAGCTCTCGTACCGGGACAGGGAATAGCAATCAGCCCCAGCATTTT | CASSRTGTGNSNQPQHF
TRBJ1-1 | TRBD1 | . | TRBV30 | TGTGCCTGGGACAGGGCGAACACTGAAGCTTTCTTT | CAWDRANTEAFF
TRBJ2-3 | . | . | TRBV7-2 | TGTGCCAGCAGACAATCCCGGGGGGCCACAGATACGCAGTATTTT | CASRQSRGATDTQYF
TRBJ1-4 | TRBD1 | . | TRBV6-1 | TGTGCCAGCAGCCGGGACAGGGATGAAAAACTGTTTTTT | CASSRDRDEKLFF
TRBJ1-6 | . | . | TRBV7-8 | TGTGCCAGCAGCCCCCTAACAGAAGCCTATAATTCACCCCTCCACTTT | CASSPLTEAYNSPLHF
TRBJ1-1 | . | . | TRBV7-2 | TGTGCCAGCAAACTAAGACAGAAGAACACTGAAGCTTTCTTT | CASKLRQKNTEAFF
TRBJ2-3 | . | . | TRBV19 | TGTGCCAGTAGTGTCGGAGTGGGCACAGATACGCAGTATTTT | CASSVGVGTDTQYF
TRBJ1-4 | TRBD1 | once | TRBV27 | TGTGCCAGCAGTTTAGGGTCAGCAGGGGGCCCTGGTAATGAAAAACTGTTTTTT | CASSLGSAGGPGNEKLFF
TRBJ1-6 | . | . | TRBV2 | TGTGCCAGCAGTGAAGGGACACCCAGACTCCACTTT | CASSEGTPRLHF
TRBJ2-3 | . | . | TRBV11-2 | TGTGCCAGCAGCTTAGATGGGGTTAGCACAGATACGCAGTATTTT | CASSLDGVSTDTQYF
TRBJ2-5 | TRBD2 | . | TRBV9 | TGTGCCAGCAGCGTAGAGGGCGGGGGGCCCCAGACCCAGTACTTC | CASSVEGGGPQTQYF
TRBJ1-2 | TRBD1 | . | TRBV6-6 | TGTGCCAGCAGTAAAGGGACAGGGGGCGTGAATGGCTACACCTTC | CASSKGTGGVNGYTF
TRBJ2-7 | . | . | TRBV6-1 | TGTGCCAGCAGCCCGAGAGGGGGGTTTCGCTACGAGCAGTACTTC | CASSPRGGFRYEQYF
TRBJ2-7 | . | . | TRBV28 | TGTGCCAGCAGGGGTCCCTACGAGCAGTACTTC | CASRGPYEQYF
TRBJ1-6 | . | . | TRBV27 | TGTGCCAGCCTTATTCCGGGGGGAGAGGCCAGGTCCTATAATTCACCCCTCCACTTT | CASLIPGGEARSYNSPLHF